The 22 T cell receptor beta chains given below trace back to one sample, sequenced in a study of cytomegalovirus exposure and HLA in healthy donors. 13 Jbeta primers and 60 Vbeta primers were used for the PCR. Generated by immunoSEQ multiplex PCR, the TCRdb table keeps only in-frame clones and is missing some. The sample includes just over 150,000 clones. Input material: PBMCs. These receptors all stem from a woman aged 55-70 years in good health and CMV-seronegative.

The V call is TRBV7-8, the J call TRBJ1-2, with D possibly TRBD1 on 6 matching bases. In germline, CDR1 is SGHVS, CDR2 FQNEAQ. The CDR3 has 15 residues. With 1 base removed from V and 1 base from J, the gap between germline ends came to 10 bases. CDR3 sequence (DNA): TGTGCCAGCAGCTTAGAACGGGACAATAACTATGGCTACACCTTC. Its protein product is CASSLERDNNYGYTF.

V and J are TRBV19 and TRBJ2-7; 10 positions agree with TRBD1. V lost 6 bases, J lost 5 bases, and 10 bases stayed unmatched. Germline-derived CDR1 and CDR2 are LNHDA and SQIVND (reference sequence). The CDR3 is 15 amino acids. The CDR3 nucleotides are TGTGCCAGTAGAGAGTCCTGGGACAGGGGTAACGAGCAGTACTTC. Protein sequence: CASRESWDRGNEQYF.

The chain couples TRBV5-4 to TRBJ2-7, with a tentative D call TRBD1 (6 bases). V gave up 4 bases and J gave up 0 bases, with 14 bases separating them. CDR3 length equals 15 residues. Germline-derived CDR1 and CDR2 are SGHNT and YYREEE (reference sequence). In DNA form, the CDR3 reads TGTGCCAGCAGCCTAGTGGGGGCAGACTCCTACGAGCAGTACTTC. Amino acids: CASSLVGADSYEQYF.

The CDR3: CASSGRNRGRDTEAFF. For the CDR3, the DNA is TGTGCCAGCAGTGGACGGAATAGGGGGAGGGACACTGAAGCTTTCTTT. The chain employs TRBV2 and TRBJ1-1; a weak D match, TRBD1 (6 bases). The CDR3 consists of 16 residues. Germline V gives CDR1 SNHLY, CDR2 FYNNEI. The ends were cut back, 4 bases at V and 3 bases at J, with 18 bases in the middle.

The chain combines TRBV7-3 with TRBJ2-3; possibly TRBD2 for D (6 bases). The CDR3 loop spans 14 amino acids. The ends were cut back, 1 base at V and 3 bases at J, with 8 bases in the middle. Germline values: CDR1 SGHTA, CDR2 FQGTGA. The DNA for the CDR3 is TGTGCCAGCAGCTTAAGCGGGGTAACAGATACGCAGTATTTT. It translates to CASSLSGVTDTQYF.

The chain combines TRBV5-1 with TRBJ2-3; D is perhaps TRBD2 (6 bases). V was pared by 0 bases and J by 9 bases, with 14 bases between. From germline, CDR1 is SGHRS and CDR2 YFSETQ. The CDR3 consists of 14 residues. The DNA of the CDR3 is TGCGCCAGCAGCTTGGGGGAGGCCCAAGGGACGCAGTATTTT. Protein: CASSLGEAQGTQYF.

The genes are TRBV19 and TRBJ1-1; D gene uncertain. The CDR3 is made up of 14 amino acids. Trimming removed 5 bases at V and 4 bases at J, with 14 bases between. Germline CDR1 and CDR2: LNHDA and SQIVND (reference sequence). DNA for the CDR3: TGTGCCAGTAGTCCCCCAATGCAGATCACTGAAGCTTTCTTT. Amino acids: CASSPPMQITEAFF.

CDR3 nucleotide sequence: TGTGCCAGCAGCTATGGATTCGACAGCACCGACTTTAATTCACCCCTCCACTTT. This sequence encodes CASSYGFDSTDFNSPLHF. The J gene is TRBJ1-6, the V gene TRBV5-6, with D maybe TRBD1 (5 bases). This CDR3 region has 18 residues. Germline loops: CDR1 SGHDT, CDR2 YYEEEE. Trimming stripped 3 bases from V and 6 bases from J, with 22 bases between.

The V gene is TRBV15, the J gene TRBJ2-1; 12 bases are a match to TRBD2. Per germline, CDR1 LNHNV and CDR2 YYDKDF (reference sequence). CDR3 length equals 17 residues. Trimming removed 3 bases from V and 7 bases from J; junction bases left unmatched: 10. The CDR3 DNA reads as TGTGCCACCAGCAGGACGCGACTAGCGGGAGAACATAATGAGCAGTTCTTC. Translated: CATSRTRLAGEHNEQFF.

V is TRBV4-1 and J is TRBJ2-5, with TRBD1 matching 10 bases. The DNA matches TRBJ2-7 better at its end, which makes the J call doubtful. The CDR3 has 15 residues. From germline, CDR1 is MGHRA and CDR2 YSYEKL. The CDR3: CASSIRTGGSYEQYF. The CDR3 DNA reads as TGCGCCAGCAGCATCCGGACAGGGGGCTCCTACGAGCAGTACTTC.

V gene TRBV6-4 combines with J gene TRBJ2-3; 9 nucleotides agree with TRBD1. Germline assignment: CDR1 MRHNA and CDR2 SNTAGT. Unmatched junction bases numbered 3, after V lost 4 bases and J lost 4 bases. The CDR3 spans 14 residues. The chain's CDR3 is CASSGDRASDTQYF. CDR3 coding DNA: TGTGCCAGCAGTGGGGACAGGGCGTCAGATACGCAGTATTTT.

This rearrangement joins TRBV7-3 to TRBJ1-1; possibly TRBD1 for D (5 bases). Germline V gives CDR1 SGHTA, CDR2 FQGTGA. Trimming took 6 bases from V and 4 from J, leaving 15 bases between them. The CDR3 extends over 14 amino acids. As DNA, the CDR3 is TGTGCCAGCAGTCTCTTAGCCGGGGGCACTGAAGCTTTCTTT. Translation: CASSLLAGGTEAFF.

The chain joins TRBV27 to TRBJ2-7, with 8 bases fitting TRBD2. The trim removed 5 bases at V and 3 bases at J, leaving 6 bases unmatched. The CDR3 totals 14 residues. Germline CDR1 MNHEY, CDR2 SMNVEV (reference sequence). Written as DNA, the CDR3 is TGTGCCAGCAGTGGACTAGCAGCCAACTACGAGCAGTACTTC. This encodes CASSGLAANYEQYF.

The rearrangement uses TRBV7-3 and TRBJ2-5; D is uncertain. V dropped 2 bases and J dropped 2 bases, with 6 bases sitting between them. The CDR3 consists of 13 residues. Germline V gene data show CDR1 as SGHTA and CDR2 as FQGTGA. CDR3 amino acids: CASSLQVQETQYF. The CDR3 coding sequence is TGTGCCAGCAGCTTACAGGTTCAAGAGACCCAGTACTTC.

This chain links TRBV4-3 with TRBJ1-2; D possibly corresponds to TRBD1 (6 bases). V was clipped by 1 base and J by 3 bases, with 15 bases between them. The CDR3 is 16 amino acids. Germline CDR1 LGHNA, CDR2 YSLEER. CDR3 sequence reads: CASSQVSQGEDYGYTF. CDR3 bases: TGCGCCAGCAGCCAAGTTTCACAGGGTGAAGACTATGGCTACACCTTC.

This sequence joins TRBV19 and TRBJ1-2, with 7 bases fitting TRBD1. The germline V gene encodes CDR1 LNHDA and CDR2 SQIVND (reference sequence). Germline trimming cut 9 bases from V and 8 bases from J; bases unmatched to any gene: 6. The CDR3 contains 11 residues. CDR3 sequence: CASLTGRGYTF. Here the CDR3 DNA reads TGTGCCAGCTTGACAGGGAGAGGCTACACCTTC.

This chain uses TRBV6-5 with TRBJ2-7; a weak D match, TRBD1 (5 bases). Germline assignment: CDR1 MNHEY and CDR2 SVGAGI. The CDR3 has 15 amino acids. Trimming took off 5 bases at V and 0 bases at J, with 14 bases between the two ends. CDR3 bases: TGTGCCAGCAGTCCTCCTTATAGGGGCTCCTACGAGCAGTACTTC. As protein: CASSPPYRGSYEQYF.

The chain links TRBV5-1 to TRBJ2-1, with 14 positions matching TRBD2. Looked up from germline, CDR1 is SGHRS and CDR2 is YFSETQ. V gave up 4 bases and J gave up 4 bases; unmatched junction bases: 7. CDR3 length: 17 amino acids. CDR3 DNA: TGCGCCAGCAGCCCCAGACTAGCGGGGGGGCGTTACAATGAGCAGTTCTTC. Residues: CASSPRLAGGRYNEQFF.

V gene TRBV5-1 combines with J gene TRBJ2-2; 9 bases align to TRBD1. V gave up 5 bases and J gave up 3 bases; unmatched junction bases: 5. The germline CDR1 and CDR2 sequences are SGHRS and YFSETQ. This CDR3 has 15 amino acids. In DNA form, the CDR3 reads TGCGCCAGCAGATCGGGACAGGGCGACACCGGGGAGCTGTTTTTT. This codes for CASRSGQGDTGELFF. Full variable domain (remainder filled in from reference TRBV5-1 and TRBJ2-2): KAGVTQTPRYLIKTRGQQVTLSCSPISGHRSVSWYQQTPGQGLQFLFEYFSETQRNKGNFPGRFSGRQFSNSRSEMNVSTLELGDSALYLCASRSGQGDTGELFFGEGSRLTVL.

V gene TRBV25-1 combines with J gene TRBJ1-2; weak D call: TRBD1 (5 bases). Germline-derived CDR1 and CDR2 are MGHDK and SYGVNS. Between the trimmed V and J ends, which lost 5 bases and 5 bases, there was a span of 12 bases. The CDR3 contains 13 residues. The CDR3 bases are TGTGCCAGCAGTATCGGAGGGACTTATGGCTACACCTTC. This codes for CASSIGGTYGYTF.

The CDR3 loop is CASSLLTSGGDEQFF. Written as DNA, the CDR3 is TGTGCCAGCAGTTTACTGACTAGCGGAGGGGATGAGCAGTTCTTC. J is TRBJ2-1 and V is TRBV28; 9 bases are a match to TRBD2. The CDR3 loop spans 15 amino acids. CDR1 and CDR2 (germline): MDHEN, SYDVKM. V was clipped by 2 bases and J by 8 bases; unmatched bases: 7.

V gene TRBV9 combines with J gene TRBJ2-7; possibly TRBD2 for D (6 bases). Deletions cut 2 bases from V and 2 bases from J, with 14 bases between. The CDR3 has 15 amino acids. Germline V gives CDR1 SGDLS, CDR2 YYNGEE. Written as DNA, the CDR3 is TGTGCCAGCAGCGTCCTCCCGGGAGATACCTACGAGCAGTACTTC. Protein product: CASSVLPGDTYEQYF.